Presented here are 11 T cell receptor beta chains from one specimen sequenced in a study of cytomegalovirus exposure and HLA in healthy donors. The PCR employed 60 Vbeta primers together with 13 Jbeta primers. The data were produced by immunoSEQ multiplex PCR, yet TCRdb's version contains in-frame clones alone and is incomplete. The sample holds roughly 120,000 clones. Sequencing was carried out using PBMCs. These receptor sequences come from a man aged 25 to 40 in good health and CMV-seronegative.

The V and J genes are TRBV19 and TRBJ2-1, with 7 bases identical to TRBD1. The CDR3 spans 14 residues. Germline loops: CDR1 LNHDA, CDR2 SQIVND (reference sequence). The J segment lost 5 bases and the V segment lost 4 bases, leaving 5 bases of the junction unmatched. Here the CDR3 DNA reads TGTGCCAGTAGTAACACAGGGGTTCACAATGAGCAGTTCTTC. Its protein product is CASSNTGVHNEQFF.

The chain joins TRBV29-1 to TRBJ2-2; D remains ambiguous. The CDR3 spans 17 residues. Trimming cost V 4 bases and J 0 bases, with 18 bases left between them. Germline V gene data show CDR1 as SQVTM and CDR2 as ANQGSEA. CDR3 loop: CSVVFRGGVANTGELFF. The CDR3 bases are TGCAGCGTTGTGTTCCGTGGCGGAGTCGCGAACACCGGGGAGCTGTTTTTT.

The chain links TRBV5-1 to TRBJ2-7; perhaps TRBD1 as D (5 bases). V lost 4 bases and J lost 2, with 13 bases in between. CDR1 is SGHRS and CDR2 is YFSETQ in the germline V gene. The length of the CDR3 is 14 residues. The DNA for the CDR3 is TGCGCCAGCAGCGACCGGACATTCCCCTACGAGCAGTACTTC. Protein product: CASSDRTFPYEQYF.

V and J are TRBV7-2 and TRBJ2-5; D ambiguous. TRBJ2-7 matches the DNA end more closely, so the J call is doubtful. The CDR3 length is 12 residues. Germline V gene data show CDR1 as SGHTA and CDR2 as FQGNSA. The CDR3 DNA reads TGTGCCAGCAGCCCTAACTCCTACGAGCAGTACTTC. It encodes CASSPNSYEQYF.

The rearrangement links TRBV5-1 to TRBJ2-1; 9 nucleotides agree with TRBD2. This CDR3 has 15 amino acids. The ends lost 4 bases at V and 7 bases at J; junction bases unmatched: 9. Germline CDR1 and CDR2: SGHRS and YFSETQ. The chain's CDR3 is CASSQSGTSQNEQFF. In DNA, the CDR3 is TGCGCCAGCAGCCAATCCGGGACTAGCCAAAATGAGCAGTTCTTC.

The gene calls are TRBV7-9 and TRBJ2-3; D may be TRBD2 (6 bases). V was cut by 8 bases and J by 0 bases, with 18 bases left in between. In germline, CDR1 is SEHNR, CDR2 FQNEAQ (reference sequence). There are 16 residues in the CDR3. In nucleotides, the CDR3 is TGTGCCAGCTCCGAGGGGCCGCGGGAAAGCACAGATACGCAGTATTTT. It is translated as CASSEGPRESTDTQYF.

The V and J genes are TRBV11-2 and TRBJ1-2; TRBD1 aligns across 8 bases. J lost 8 bases, V lost 5 bases, and 10 bases had no gene match. CDR1 and CDR2 from the germline V gene are SGHAT and FQNNGV. CDR3 size: 14 residues. The CDR3 region is CASSIWTGTGGYTF. The CDR3 bases are TGTGCCAGCAGCATATGGACAGGGACCGGCGGCTACACCTTC.

For this clone: The CDR3 does not end in the conserved phenylalanine or tryptophan, so this is likely a read error. The chain employs TRBV4-1 and TRBJ2-7, with TRBD1 as a possible D gene (6 bases). The V gene's germline CDR1 is MGHRA and CDR2 YSYEKL. The CDR3 has 14 amino acids. Trimming cost V 5 bases and J 6 bases, with 17 bases left between them. The CDR3 DNA follows: TGCGCCAGCAGCTCCTTTGGGGGCTCGGGCGAGCAGTACTCC. Amino acid sequence: CASSSFGGSGEQYS.

V is TRBV2 and J is TRBJ2-7; no definite D call. Per the germline V gene, CDR1 is SNHLY and CDR2 is FYNNEI. The CDR3 loop spans 14 amino acids. Trimming took 7 bases from V and 3 from J, leaving 16 bases between them. This CDR3 is CASIALLSNYEQYF. The CDR3 DNA follows: TGTGCCAGCATCGCACTCCTAAGCAACTACGAGCAGTACTTC.

This sequence joins TRBV2 and TRBJ1-5; 8 bases are a match to TRBD1. CDR3 length: 14 residues. With 4 bases clipped from V and 7 bases from J, the junction kept 6 bases outside the gene matches. Germline loops: CDR1 SNHLY, CDR2 FYNNEI. The CDR3 DNA follows: TGTGCCAGCAGTGTAGGACAGGGCCGGCAGCCCCAGCATTTT. Its protein is CASSVGQGRQPQHF.

The chain links TRBV7-9 to TRBJ1-2; 8 bases line up with TRBD1. CDR3 length equals 17 residues. Germline V lookup: CDR1 SEHNR, CDR2 FQNEAQ (reference sequence). Trimming took 5 bases from V and 3 from J; bases not matched to a gene: 14. The CDR3 sequence: CASSIDGQGQIDYGYTF. DNA of the CDR3: TGTGCCAGCAGCATAGACGGACAGGGACAAATTGACTATGGCTACACCTTC.